Listed below are T cell receptor beta chains from one sample, sequenced in a study of T cell repertoires in cytomegalovirus infection. MiXCR, applied by TCRdb to the reads, yields one record per CDR3 protein. This table holds about 440,000 distinct CDR3 sequences, around 32% found once. Material: PBMCs. The receptors derive from a human donor in good health (CMV status not recorded). Some clones in this sample may be carry-over from other donors' samples. Each CDR3 is given with its conserved first and last residue.

V gene	J gene	CDR3 protein
TRBV10-3	TRBJ2-1	CAISHTSGGVFNEQFF
TRBV7-2	TRBJ2-3	CASSLTGRGIPDTQYF
TRBV4-1	TRBJ1-2	CASSHRWGSYRVGTQSLYGYTF
TRBV15	TRBJ2-3	CATSRDRADTQYF
TRBV7-2	TRBJ2-1	CASSLDPGPTEQFF
TRBV6-2/TRBV6-3	TRBJ2-3	CASSRIGGTYTQYF
TRBV12-3/TRBV12-4	TRBJ2-2	CASSQIQTGELFF
TRBV7-6	TRBJ2-3	CASPVGGRTDTQYF
TRBV7-2	TRBJ2-2	CASSLGPLTGELFF
TRBV12-3/TRBV12-4	TRBJ1-2	CASSRYPSSDPKGYPF
TRBV11-2	TRBJ2-2	CASSVPRGMSGGELFF
TRBV11-3	TRBJ2-1	CASSLDPASNNEQFF
TRBV11-2	TRBJ2-1	CASSLDPSGSYNEQFF
TRBV28	TRBJ1-1	CASKDGGRAFF
TRBV12-3/TRBV12-4	TRBJ2-4	CASSEPRVWAKNIQYF
TRBV6-1	TRBJ1-1	CASNLGQAVMNTEAFF
TRBV7-6	TRBJ2-5	CASSFSNQETQYF
TRBV4-3	TRBJ2-7	CASSQEGRGDSYEQYF
TRBV7-2	TRBJ1-4	CASSAYDSVEEKLFF
TRBV6-5	TRBJ2-2	CASSERLAGGPGELFF